This T cell receptor (beta chain) derives from a study of Ad26.COV2.S vaccination and SARS-CoV-2 variants. Specified treatment: around 19 received Ad26.COV2.S at low or high dose, single or two shots; 5 received placebo; per-sample allocation not given. Day 63 after the first injection of vaccine or placebo was the sampling time. The table came from immunoSEQ multiplex PCR; TCRdb's copy has only in-frame clones and leaves some out. This sample has about 350,000 clones, with around 89% found just once. V gave up 6 bases and J gave up 3 bases; unmatched junction bases: 8. This CDR3 region has 15 residues. Germline assignment: CDR1 LNHDA and CDR2 SQIVND (reference sequence).

This receptor was taken from a person between 18 and 59 years old who received the Ad26.COV2.S COVID-19 vaccine or a placebo. This chain links TRBV19 with TRBJ1-1, with 9 positions matching TRBD1. The source was peripheral blood, collected in a trial of Ad26.COV2.S vaccine versus placebo. For the CDR3, the DNA is TGTGCCAGTAGGGGCGGACAGGGGATTTACACTGAAGCTTTCTTT. Its translation: CASRGGQGIYTEAFF.